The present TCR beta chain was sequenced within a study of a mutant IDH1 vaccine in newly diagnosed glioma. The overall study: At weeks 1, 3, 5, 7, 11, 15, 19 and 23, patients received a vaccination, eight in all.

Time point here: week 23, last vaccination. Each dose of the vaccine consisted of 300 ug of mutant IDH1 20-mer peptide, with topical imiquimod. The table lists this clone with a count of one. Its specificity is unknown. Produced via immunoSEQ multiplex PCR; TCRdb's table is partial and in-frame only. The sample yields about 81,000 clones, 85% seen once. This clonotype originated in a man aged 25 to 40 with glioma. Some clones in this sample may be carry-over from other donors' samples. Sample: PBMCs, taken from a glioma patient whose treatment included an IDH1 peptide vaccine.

CDR3 loop: CASSITGSYEQYF. Written as DNA, the CDR3 is TGCGCCAGCAGCATAACCGGCTCCTACGAGCAGTACTTC. The V call is TRBV5-1, the J call TRBJ2-7; D is unclear. This CDR3 is 13 amino acids long. With 4 bases removed from V and 0 bases from J, the gap between germline ends came to 8 bases. CDR1 and CDR2 from the germline V gene are SGHRS and YFSETQ.